This record looks at one T cell receptor beta chain sequence and its context. Antigen: not known. Being one base from a much bigger clone, this may be a read error. Time point of the sample: newly diagnosed GD, antithyroid drugs for less than 3 months. RNA from PBMCs was the source of the TCR library. This record comes from a study of regulatory T cells in long-lasting Graves disease. The study, taken as a whole, reports: Analysis covered peripheral blood alone, not thyroid tissue. Persistent patients shared more public clonotypes (around 3,000) than new patients (about 960).

The V end lost 8 bases, the J end lost 10 bases, and 15 bases lay between the germline ends. Germline lookup yields CDR1 MNHEY and CDR2 SMNVEV (reference sequence). The CDR3 consists of 12 residues. Through Arm-PCR of CDR3 regions and iRepertoire HTBI primers, TCR beta libraries were built. Each CDR3 protein gets one entry after TCRdb re-called the multiplex PCR reads with MiXCR. The sample has some 250,000 distinct CDR3 sequences; 15% to 20% are singletons. This sample also appeared in a second study, on T cells in Graves' hyperthyroidism and ophthalmopathy. That paper notes: Within blood appeared most thyroid clonotypes that had expanded above 0.001.

This TCR was sampled from a woman aged 25-40 years with Graves disease. The chain has TRBV27 and TRBJ2-1, with D possibly matching TRBD1 (6 bases). The sample in question was peripheral blood mononuclear cells (PBMCs), obtained at new diagnosis, from a patient treated with antithyroid drugs. The CDR3 DNA follows: TGTGCCAGCGTTGGAGGACAGTACGAGCAGTTCTTC. This sequence encodes CASVGGQYEQFF.